This T cell receptor beta chain came from a study of cytomegalovirus exposure and HLA in healthy donors. Whole-study findings and limits: A few CMV-associated chains were confirmed in vitro to be specific for CMV antigens. HLA allele associations emerged for 17,000 or so TCR beta sequences in a later analysis, at 0.05 false discovery rate. Most TCR sequences proved rare, with some public TCRs found in many donors.

Notes on this clone: Its antigen is as yet unknown.

Healthy bone marrow donors formed the donor group. Germline V lookup: CDR1 KGHSH, CDR2 LQKENI. This CDR3 has 14 residues. The ends were cut back, 5 bases at V and 0 bases at J, with 10 bases in the middle. PCR amplification relied on 60 Vbeta primers (plus 13 Jbeta primers). Generated by immunoSEQ multiplex PCR, the TCRdb table keeps only in-frame clones and is missing some. The table has approximately 260,000 clones, about four fifths seen once. The receptor comes from a woman aged 40 to 50 in good health and CMV-seropositive. Sequenced input: PBMCs. The chain uses TRBV18 and TRBJ1-1; D may be TRBD1 (6 bases). CDR3 sequence: CASSSTGMNTEAFF. DNA of the CDR3: TGTGCCAGCTCATCCACAGGGATGAACACTGAAGCTTTCTTT.